This TCR beta chain was identified during a study of T cells in Graves' hyperthyroidism and ophthalmopathy. Broader study findings: Ophthalmopathy was told apart from stable hyperthyroidism by a 13 V-J model.

Ophthalmopathy in the patients scored at least 3 on Clinical Activity Score and at least 4 on NOSPECS grade, lasting under 3 months. The authors took PBMCs from roughly 10 ml fresh peripheral blood. Amplification yielded TCR beta CDR3 regions, with RNA transcripts as the source. HTBI primers drove first-round RT-PCR of the TCR CDR3. Via MiXCR, TCRdb re-called the multiplex PCR reads, giving one row per CDR3 protein. This sample has about 300,000 distinct CDR3 sequences, with approximately 18% found just once. Looked up from germline, CDR1 is SGHRS and CDR2 is YFSETQ. This CDR3 contains 19 residues. With 1 base clipped from V and 0 bases from J, the junction kept 5 bases outside the gene matches. Ten or more counts support this clonotype. Its antigen is still unknown.

V and J are TRBV5-1 and TRBJ2-1; the match to TRBD2 covers 15 bases. The receptor's source is a man aged 50-59 years with Graves' ophthalmopathy. Specimen: blood. For the CDR3, the DNA is TGCGCCAGCAGCTTGAAGGGACTAGCGGGAGGTACCTCCTACAATGAGCAGTTCTTC. Residues: CASSLKGLAGGTSYNEQFF.